Sequencing of this T cell receptor (beta chain) was carried out in a study of CD8 T cells in ankylosing spondylitis. General observations from the study: It was reported that disease-linked clones were significantly enriched in matched ankylosing spondylitis synovial fluid. Previous work reported some of these motif variants in the synovial fluid and blood of reactive arthritis. Characteristic of ankylosing spondylitis blood, it appeared, was a TCR beta motif comprising several highly homologous variants. Relatively rare in peripheral blood, disease-linked clones were also CD8+.

Each CDR3 protein gets one entry after TCRdb re-called the 5' RACE reads with MiXCR. The sample consists of roughly 97,000 distinct CDR3 sequences, about 7.7% of them appearing once. The sample holds many counts of this clonotype. Its antigen is unidentified. Germline V lookup: CDR1 ENHRY, CDR2 SYGVKD. The CDR3 has 14 residues. Trimming took 3 bases from V and 6 from J, leaving 14 bases between them. Sequencing was performed on blood, either unsorted or a sorted T cell fraction (not recorded which). This chain joins TRBV10-3 and TRBJ1-2; no clear D. This clonotype was sampled from a male donor with ankylosing spondylitis or in good health (not recorded which). CDR3 amino acids: CAISEGVSWDGYTF. The CDR3 bases are TGTGCCATCAGTGAAGGAGTATCGTGGGATGGCTACACCTTC.